A selection of T cell receptor beta chains follows, all from one sample in a study of blood T cell repertoires in COVID-19. Libraries were prepared by immunoSEQ multiplex PCR; TCRdb keeps only in-frame clonotypes and omits some of them. The repertoire holds around 100,000 clones, with over 75% as singletons. Material for sequencing was peripheral blood. These receptors all come from a human donor in a cohort sampled during active COVID-19. Both conserved end residues are trimmed from each CDR3. Each record gives: J gene, V gene, CDR3 protein.

TRBJ1-2 | TRBV19 | ARLTSGGRYGYT
TRBJ2-7 | TRBV7-8 | ASSLGGQGAYEQY
TRBJ1-2 | TRBV5-4 | ASSGGQGSRGYT
TRBJ1-2 | TRBV2 | ASKVDRGLGGYT
TRBJ2-1 | TRBV7-9 | ASSSPTSGRAGEQF
TRBJ1-5 | TRBV18 | ASHGGNNQPQH
TRBJ2-1 | TRBV7-6 | ASSYPGLVNEQF
TRBJ2-1 | TRBV15 | ATSRGTGGIRLQF
TRBJ2-2 | TRBV9 | ASGPGGQYTGELF
TRBJ2-5 | TRBV14 | ASSQDRTALKVLETQY
TRBJ1-5 | TRBV5-6 | VEDRGGNQPQH
TRBJ2-1 | TRBV20-1 | SASPGSLYNEQF
TRBJ2-7 | TRBV6-5 | ASRHRVYEQY
TRBJ1-5 | TRBV19 | ASSIDPTTGSNQPQH
TRBJ2-1 | TRBV9 | ASGRETNEQF
TRBJ1-1 | TRBV18 | ASSPPDRPEAF
TRBJ1-1 | TRBV12-5 | ASGSSNQPRTGRGEYLPEAF
TRBJ1-2 | TRBV5-1 | ASSLDPGVFGYT
TRBJ1-6 | TRBV7-2 | ASSPGQGSSPLH
TRBJ2-6 | TRBV29-1 | SVITGVGSGANVLT
TRBJ2-2 | TRBV6-2/TRBV6-3 | ASSRQGAIYTGELF
TRBJ1-4 | TRBV7-2 | ASSPVSKPTNEKLF
TRBJ2-7 | TRBV5-5 | ASSWGPGPYEQY
TRBJ2-7 | TRBV19 | ASSIGAVNEQY
TRBJ1-3 | TRBV20-1 | SARAGNTIY
TRBJ2-1 | TRBV6-2/TRBV6-3 | ASSAGTHNEQF
TRBJ1-2 | TRBV5-1 | ASSPGQGAYGYT
TRBJ2-1 | TRBV6-6 | ASSQGTSGTNEQF
TRBJ1-3 | TRBV6-1 | ASSEATTLNTIY
TRBJ1-1 | TRBV7-6 | ASSLQELNTEAF
TRBJ1-1 | TRBV28 | ASIGGLVGNTEAF
TRBJ2-3 | TRBV7-2 | ASSFTSGRAGDTQY